A selection of T cell receptor beta chains follows, all from one sample in a study of blood T cell repertoires in COVID-19. Using immunoSEQ multiplex PCR, the repertoire was profiled, and TCRdb retains in-frame clones only, with some absent. Counted here are approximately 190,000 clones, approximately 82% occurring once; the ten biggest clones make up 6.9%. The sample consisted of peripheral blood. The receptors shown here come from a human donor with acute or convalescent COVID-19. The donor label of this sample is uncertain. Each CDR3 is given with its conserved first and last residue. The order of the fields is J gene, clone size, D gene, V gene, CDR3 DNA, CDR3 protein. The D gene is left open where the match is weak. A row's size may be missing; if present it is once, few, many or a size class.

j_gene: TRBJ1-6
abundance: -
d_gene: -
v_gene: TRBV5-1
CDR3nt: TGCGCCAGCAGCTTGTGGGGAGGGACGAAGTCACCCCTCCACTTT
CDR3aa: CASSLWGGTKSPLHF

j_gene: TRBJ2-7
abundance: -
d_gene: -
v_gene: TRBV7-9
CDR3nt: TGTGCCAGCAGCTTAGCGTTGGGTGGAGGGGCGCAGTACTTC
CDR3aa: CASSLALGGGAQYF

j_gene: TRBJ2-5
abundance: -
d_gene: TRBD2
v_gene: TRBV7-3
CDR3nt: TGTGCCAGCAGCGGCAGCGGGGGTCGGGAGACCCAGTACTTC
CDR3aa: CASSGSGGRETQYF

j_gene: TRBJ2-1
abundance: -
d_gene: TRBD2
v_gene: TRBV4-1
CDR3nt: TGCGCCAGCAGCCAAGGCCCCCCGGGACTAGCGCCGTACAATGAGCAGTTCTTC
CDR3aa: CASSQGPPGLAPYNEQFF

j_gene: TRBJ2-7
abundance: -
d_gene: -
v_gene: TRBV5-4
CDR3nt: TGTGCCAGCAGCGGAGGGGGAGGGAACTTAGAGCAGTACTTC
CDR3aa: CASSGGGGNLEQYF

j_gene: TRBJ1-2
abundance: -
d_gene: TRBD1
v_gene: TRBV7-3
CDR3nt: TGTGCCAGCAGCCAAGACAGGGGAGGTGGTGGCTACACCTTC
CDR3aa: CASSQDRGGGGYTF

j_gene: TRBJ2-1
abundance: -
d_gene: TRBD2
v_gene: TRBV27
CDR3nt: TGTGCCAGCAGTTTATCCCGGCCTAGCGGGAACCATGAGCAGTTCTTC
CDR3aa: CASSLSRPSGNHEQFF

j_gene: TRBJ1-4
abundance: -
d_gene: -
v_gene: TRBV12-5
CDR3nt: TGTGCTAGTGGTTTGGGAATAGGAGCTAATGAAAAACTGTTTTTT
CDR3aa: CASGLGIGANEKLFF

j_gene: TRBJ1-4
abundance: -
d_gene: TRBD1
v_gene: TRBV30
CDR3nt: TGTGCCTGGAGTGGATATTCAGGACAGGGGGGGGTTGGAAAACTGTTTTTT
CDR3aa: CAWSGYSGQGGVGKLFF

j_gene: TRBJ1-1
abundance: -
d_gene: -
v_gene: TRBV7-6
CDR3nt: TGTGCCAGCAGCGCATTGTCCTGGGGGGGGGACATGAACACTGAAGCTTTCTTT
CDR3aa: CASSALSWGGDMNTEAFF

j_gene: TRBJ1-1
abundance: -
d_gene: -
v_gene: TRBV11-3
CDR3nt: TGTGCCAGCAGCTTACCGGGACAAAAAGCTTTCTTT
CDR3aa: CASSLPGQKAFF

j_gene: TRBJ2-3
abundance: -
d_gene: TRBD2
v_gene: TRBV5-4
CDR3nt: TGTGCCAGCAGCTCCCGCGGACTAGCGGGAGTGGTGGATACGCAGTATTTT
CDR3aa: CASSSRGLAGVVDTQYF

j_gene: TRBJ1-2
abundance: -
d_gene: TRBD1
v_gene: TRBV3-1/TRBV3-2
CDR3nt: TGTGCCAGCAGCCCGTTCCGGCAGGGGGCTGTCTATGGCTACACCTTC
CDR3aa: CASSPFRQGAVYGYTF

j_gene: TRBJ2-3
abundance: -
d_gene: TRBD1
v_gene: TRBV2
CDR3nt: TGTGCCAGCGGGACAGATGGAGATACGCAGTATTTT
CDR3aa: CASGTDGDTQYF

j_gene: TRBJ2-2
abundance: -
d_gene: TRBD1
v_gene: TRBV7-2
CDR3nt: TGTGCCAGCAGTCGGACAGGGGGTAGGGGGGAGCTGTTTTTT
CDR3aa: CASSRTGGRGELFF

j_gene: TRBJ2-3
abundance: -
d_gene: TRBD2
v_gene: TRBV3-1/TRBV3-2
CDR3nt: TGTGCCAGCAGCCTGACTAGCGGGAGTACAGATACGCAGTATTTT
CDR3aa: CASSLTSGSTDTQYF

j_gene: TRBJ1-2
abundance: -
d_gene: TRBD1
v_gene: TRBV24-1
CDR3nt: TGTGCCACCAGTGATCGCACAGGGGTGGGAGGCTACACCTTC
CDR3aa: CATSDRTGVGGYTF

j_gene: TRBJ1-2
abundance: -
d_gene: -
v_gene: TRBV5-4
CDR3nt: TGTGCCAGCAGCTTAGGGGCGGACAGCGCCTATGGCTACACCTTC
CDR3aa: CASSLGADSAYGYTF

j_gene: TRBJ1-2
abundance: -
d_gene: TRBD1
v_gene: TRBV10-3
CDR3nt: TGTGCCATCGCCCCGGGACAGGGTAGGGATGGCTACACCTTC
CDR3aa: CAIAPGQGRDGYTF

j_gene: TRBJ2-2
abundance: once
d_gene: TRBD2
v_gene: TRBV11-2
CDR3nt: TGTGCCAGCAGCCCGAGGACTAGCGGGACTACCGGGGAGCTGTTTTTT
CDR3aa: CASSPRTSGTTGELFF

j_gene: TRBJ2-7
abundance: few
d_gene: TRBD1
v_gene: TRBV5-4
CDR3nt: TGTGCCAGCAGCCGGGGACAGACCTACGAGCAGTACTTC
CDR3aa: CASSRGQTYEQYF

j_gene: TRBJ2-1
abundance: -
d_gene: TRBD1
v_gene: TRBV19
CDR3nt: TGTGCCAGTAGTATAATTCCTAGGACAGGGGGAGGGAATGAGCAGTTCTTC
CDR3aa: CASSIIPRTGGGNEQFF

j_gene: TRBJ1-6
abundance: few
d_gene: TRBD1
v_gene: TRBV28
CDR3nt: TGTGCCAGCAGTCCGCGGGGACAGGGGGCTTCCTATAATTCACCCCTCCACTTT
CDR3aa: CASSPRGQGASYNSPLHF

j_gene: TRBJ1-3
abundance: -
d_gene: -
v_gene: TRBV7-8
CDR3nt: TGTGCCAGCAGCTTTGAAGACTCTAGGAACACCATATATTTT
CDR3aa: CASSFEDSRNTIYF

j_gene: TRBJ2-6
abundance: -
d_gene: -
v_gene: TRBV10-3
CDR3nt: TGTGCCAGTCGGGGTCTCATCAACTCTGGGGCCAACGTCCTGACTTTC
CDR3aa: CASRGLINSGANVLTF

j_gene: TRBJ2-5
abundance: -
d_gene: TRBD1
v_gene: TRBV18
CDR3nt: TGTGCCAGCTCACCGACAGGGGGCGAGGTTGCCCAGTACTTC
CDR3aa: CASSPTGGEVAQYF

j_gene: TRBJ1-6
abundance: few
d_gene: -
v_gene: TRBV6-1
CDR3nt: TGTGCCAGCAGTGATACCACCGGGGGTCTACCCCTCCACTTT
CDR3aa: CASSDTTGGLPLHF

j_gene: TRBJ2-1
abundance: once
d_gene: -
v_gene: TRBV7-3
CDR3nt: TGTGCCAGCAGCTTAGGAATAGCAGCCTCCTACAATGAGCAGTTCTTC
CDR3aa: CASSLGIAASYNEQFF

j_gene: TRBJ2-6
abundance: -
d_gene: -
v_gene: TRBV18
CDR3nt: TGTGCCAGCTCACCCCAGAGGGGGAGCTCTGGGGCCAACGTCCTGACTTTC
CDR3aa: CASSPQRGSSGANVLTF

j_gene: TRBJ2-5
abundance: few
d_gene: TRBD1
v_gene: TRBV24-1
CDR3nt: TGTGCCACCAGTGGCGGGGACAGGGGGCGGGAGACCCAGTACTTC
CDR3aa: CATSGGDRGRETQYF

j_gene: TRBJ1-6
abundance: -
d_gene: -
v_gene: TRBV27
CDR3nt: TGTGCCAGCAGTTTAGGGCAGGGGTCCGGACCCCTCCACTTT
CDR3aa: CASSLGQGSGPLHF

j_gene: TRBJ2-3
abundance: -
d_gene: -
v_gene: TRBV3-1/TRBV3-2
CDR3nt: TGTGCCAGCAGCCAAGATCCGGGCACAGATACGCAGTATTTT
CDR3aa: CASSQDPGTDTQYF

j_gene: TRBJ1-2
abundance: -
d_gene: -
v_gene: TRBV12-3/TRBV12-4
CDR3nt: TGTGCCAGCAGCCGCCTGCGCTATGGCTACACCTTC
CDR3aa: CASSRLRYGYTF

j_gene: TRBJ2-1
abundance: -
d_gene: TRBD2
v_gene: TRBV7-2
CDR3nt: TGTGCCAGCAGCTTAATCCTAGCGGGAGGCAATGAGCAGTTCTTC
CDR3aa: CASSLILAGGNEQFF

j_gene: TRBJ2-5
abundance: -
d_gene: -
v_gene: TRBV10-3
CDR3nt: TGTGCCATCAACGGACAGAGACAAGAGACCCAGTACTTC
CDR3aa: CAINGQRQETQYF

j_gene: TRBJ2-6
abundance: -
d_gene: TRBD2
v_gene: TRBV4-1
CDR3nt: TGCGCCAGCAGCCAAGATGGAAGCGGGGATGGGGCCAACGTCCTGACTTTC
CDR3aa: CASSQDGSGDGANVLTF

j_gene: TRBJ2-2
abundance: -
d_gene: TRBD2
v_gene: TRBV3-1/TRBV3-2
CDR3nt: TGTGCCAGCAGCCCCGGGGGGGGGTCGAACACCGGGGAGCTGTTTTTT
CDR3aa: CASSPGGGSNTGELFF

j_gene: TRBJ2-1
abundance: -
d_gene: TRBD2
v_gene: TRBV5-1
CDR3nt: TGCGCCAGCAGCTTTGGGACTAGCGTTTACAATGAGCAGTTCTTC
CDR3aa: CASSFGTSVYNEQFF